This T cell receptor beta chain was identified during a study of T-cell memory formation after mild COVID-19. TCRdb reprocessed the 5' RACE reads via MiXCR and lists one record per CDR3 protein. The profile shows 100,000 to 150,000 distinct CDR3 sequences, about 15% of them singletons. This clonotype turned up a few times. Germline V lookup: CDR1 MNHEY, CDR2 SVGAGI. Trimming cost V 6 bases and J 5 bases, with 24 bases left between them. The CDR3 loop spans 17 amino acids. The origin of this receptor is a man between 18 and 35 years old who had mild COVID-19 (a few samples of this study predate the infection). Cell type and time point are not known. This sequence joins TRBV6-5 and TRBJ2-3; possibly TRBD2 for D (6 bases). The specimen sequenced was PBMCs or a T cell subset sorted from them (not recorded which). The chain's CDR3 is CASSLRSGRGVGDTQYF. CDR3 nucleotide sequence: TGTGCCAGCAGCCTAAGGTCGGGGCGCGGGGTCGGAGATACGCAGTATTTT.